The 14 T cell receptor beta chains in this list originate from one sample, sequenced in a study of T-cell reconstitution after alpha-beta-depleted transplantation in children. The authors prepared the TCRbeta library with unique molecular identifiers. TCRdb called the PCR reads again in MiXCR, with one record for every CDR3 protein. Altogether approximately 500,000 distinct CDR3 sequences are present, approximately 30% being singletons, with the ten largest covering around a third. The material was PBMCs, obtained before TCRalphabeta/CD19-depleted stem cell transplant. Receptor source: a boy under two years old with Wiskott-Aldrich syndrome, due to receive a stem cell transplant.

This clonotype was picked up a small number of times. For the CDR3, the DNA is TGTGCCAGCAGCGTTGGGCAGGGGGCTACTGGAAACACCATATATTTT. The encoded protein is CASSVGQGATGNTIYF. The chain is built from TRBV9 and TRBJ1-3, with 8 bases fitting TRBD1. The CDR3 is 16 amino acids. V gave up 2 bases and J gave up 2 bases; unmatched junction bases: 6. Germline values: CDR1 SGDLS, CDR2 YYNGEE.

CDR3 DNA: TGCAGCGTTATTCCGGGACAGGGGGCTGGCGAGCAGTACTTC. Translation: CSVIPGQGAGEQYF. The V and J genes are TRBV29-1 and TRBJ2-7, with 12 bases aligning to TRBD1. Germline trimming cut 5 bases from V and 6 bases from J; bases unmatched to any gene: 8. The V gene's germline CDR1 is SQVTM and CDR2 ANQGSEA. This CDR3 contains 14 residues.

This chain links TRBV5-1 with TRBJ2-7; perhaps D is TRBD1 or TRBD2 (5 bases each). Germline CDR1 and CDR2: SGHRS and YFSETQ. The CDR3 is made up of 15 amino acids. V gave up 4 bases and J gave up 3 bases, with 17 bases separating them. The CDR3 is CASSPVSGPGYEQYF. The DNA of the CDR3 is TGCGCCAGCAGCCCCGTTTCGGGACCGGGCTACGAGCAGTACTTC.

The V call is TRBV24-1, the J call TRBJ1-5, with D tentatively TRBD1 (5 bases). V gave up 9 bases and J gave up 5 bases, with 13 bases separating them. The CDR3 covers 13 residues. Germline V gene sequence: CDR1 KGHDR, CDR2 SFDVKD. The DNA for the CDR3 is TGTGCCACCCAGGACAACTTTCATCAGCCCCAGCATTTT. It translates to CATQDNFHQPQHF.

The rearrangement links TRBV2 to TRBJ2-2; D is unresolved. The V gene's germline CDR1 is SNHLY and CDR2 FYNNEI. CDR3 length: 15 residues. V lost 8 bases to trimming and J lost 2 bases, with 15 bases between them. CDR3 sequence (DNA): TGTGCCAGCTCTTTAACATGGGAAAACACCGGGGAGCTGTTTTTT. Translated: CASSLTWENTGELFF.

The table lists this clonotype with a few counts. The chain has TRBV9 and TRBJ2-2; TRBD2 agrees at 9 bases. Germline V gives CDR1 SGDLS, CDR2 YYNGEE. Losses at the gene ends were 4 bases for V and 2 bases for J; bases not matched to a gene: 6. The CDR3 is 16 residues long. In nucleotides, the CDR3 is TGTGCCAGCAGCAGTAGCGGGAGACAAAACACCGGGGAGCTGTTTTTT. Protein: CASSSSGRQNTGELFF.

The chain employs TRBV5-1 and TRBJ1-4; 7 bases map to TRBD1. This CDR3 is 14 amino acids long. Germline CDR1 is SGHRS and CDR2 is YFSETQ. V shed 4 bases, J shed 3 bases, and the junction held 3 bases outside the gene matches. Here the CDR3 reads CASSVDRANEKLFF. DNA of the CDR3: TGCGCCAGCAGCGTTGACAGGGCTAATGAAAAACTGTTTTTT. The entire variable domain, with the rest obtained from reference TRBV5-1 and TRBJ1-4, is as follows: KAGVTQTPRYLIKTRGQQVTLSCSPISGHRSVSWYQQTPGQGLQFLFEYFSETQRNKGNFPGRFSGRQFSNSRSEMNVSTLELGDSALYLCASSVDRANEKLFFGSGTQLSVL.

Notes on this clonotype: The junction departs from the called germline gene at one end, perhaps through a read error. This chain links TRBV20-1 with TRBJ2-1, with TRBD1 matching 7 bases. This CDR3 has 16 residues. Germline V gene sequence: CDR1 DFQATT, CDR2 SNEGSKA (reference sequence). The CDR3 protein is CCARADRWSSYNEQFF. In DNA, the CDR3 is TGCTGTGCTAGGGCGGACAGGTGGAGCTCCTACAATGAGCAGTTCTTC.

The CDR3 loop is CSAAGLANYNEQFF. In DNA, the CDR3 is TGCAGTGCTGCGGGACTAGCCAATTACAATGAGCAGTTCTTC. The chain recombines TRBV20-1 with TRBJ2-1, with 9 positions matching TRBD2. The trim removed 5 bases at V and 4 bases at J, leaving 6 bases unmatched. In germline, CDR1 is DFQATT, CDR2 SNEGSKA (reference sequence). CDR3 length equals 14 residues.

This clonotype was observed a handful of times. The chain links TRBV20-1 to TRBJ2-2, with D perhaps matching TRBD1 (6 bases). The CDR3 has 14 residues. The germline gives CDR1 DFQATT, CDR2 SNEGSKA (reference sequence). The V end lost 2 bases, the J end lost 0 bases, and 7 bases lay between the germline ends. CDR3 protein: CSARTGTNTGELFF. The CDR3 DNA reads as TGCAGTGCTAGAACAGGGACGAACACCGGGGAGCTGTTTTTT.

The rearrangement uses TRBV6-1 and TRBJ2-5, with D possibly being TRBD1 (6 bases). Germline V lookup: CDR1 MNHNS, CDR2 SASEGT. The ends were cut back, 6 bases at V and 2 bases at J, with 13 bases in the middle. The CDR3 consists of 14 residues. The CDR3 coding sequence is TGTGCCAGCAGCCCAGAGACAGGACAAGAGACCCAGTACTTC. Translating gives CASSPETGQETQYF.

This clonotype was observed a handful of times. The chain combines TRBV12-3 or TRBV12-4 with TRBJ1-1; D gene unclear. The CDR3 extends over 13 amino acids. Trimming shortened V by 4 bases and J by 5 bases, and 11 bases separated the two germline ends. CDR3: CASSSLEGTEAFF. CDR3 nucleotide sequence: TGTGCCAGCAGTTCGCTAGAGGGTACTGAAGCTTTCTTT.

This clonotype has only a few counts. The chain carries TRBV29-1 and TRBJ2-1; possibly TRBD2 for D (6 bases). Germline V CDR1 and CDR2: SQVTM, ANQGSEA. This CDR3 is 13 amino acids long. Trimming cost V 6 bases and J 0 bases, with 9 bases left between them. As DNA, the CDR3 is TGCAGCGTCGGGAGTTTCTCCTACAATGAGCAGTTCTTC. Amino acids: CSVGSFSYNEQFF.

This clonotype appeared a single time. The V gene is TRBV12-3 or TRBV12-4, the J gene TRBJ2-1, with TRBD2 matching 16 bases. V lost 5 bases and J lost 9; bases outside the gene matches: 7. This CDR3 is 16 amino acids long. The CDR3, as DNA: TGTGCCAGCAGTCTCGGGACTAGCGGGAGGGCCGGTGAGCAGTTCTTC. Translated, it gives CASSLGTSGRAGEQFF.